The source of this TCR beta chain is a study of beta chain features in type 1 diabetes. Looking at the study overall: The samples had more than 95 million sorted cells examined in all. Study-level points and caveats: People with Type 1 diabetes carried modestly yet significantly shorter TCRB CDR3s in all four CD4+ subsets. Sequencing used cDNA, and cells with high TCR expression could therefore be over-represented. Junctions at VDJ sites from type 1 diabetes patients had fewer insertions and more deletions.

What was sequenced were expressed TCRB transcripts, since all of the isolated RNA had been reverse transcribed. Using immunoSEQ multiplex PCR, the repertoire was profiled, and TCRdb retains in-frame clones only, with some absent. Here the sample spans about 650,000 clones, roughly an eighth being singletons. Notes on this clone: Its specificity is unknown.

The sample taken for sequencing was naive CD4+ T cells from blood. The clonotype originates from a man between 25 and 39 years old with type 1 diabetes.

CDR3 residues: CASSQVLAGASPNEQFF. The CDR3 DNA follows: TGCGCCAGCAGCCAAGTACTAGCGGGGGCTTCACCCAATGAGCAGTTCTTC. The chain carries TRBV4-3 and TRBJ2-1, with 11 bases fitting TRBD2. After removal of 1 base from V and 6 bases from J, the junction contained 8 bases not matched to a gene. There are 17 residues in the CDR3. Germline V gene lookup returns CDR1 LGHNA and CDR2 YSLEER.